Sequencing of this TCR beta chain was carried out in a study of T cell changes during pregnancy in multiple sclerosis. Assay: immunoSEQ multiplex PCR; the TCRdb copy retains only in-frame clones and omits some. Here the sample spans under 15,000 clones, 85% to 90% being singletons. The sample was CD8+ T cells from peripheral blood mononuclear cells, taken in the second trimester of pregnancy. The TCR comes from a female donor in good health, enrolled as a control in a pregnancy study.

Written as DNA, the CDR3 is TGTGCCAGCAGCGTAGCCAGCGGGGAGGGCACAGATACGCAGTATTTT. This gives the protein CASSVASGEGTDTQYF. V and J are TRBV9 and TRBJ2-3; 7 bases agree with TRBD2. Germline CDR1 SGDLS, CDR2 YYNGEE. V lost 0 bases and J lost 1; bases outside the gene matches: 5. This CDR3 contains 16 residues.